This T cell receptor (beta chain) was retrieved from a study of shared clonotypes between healthy human individuals. Germline V gene lookup returns CDR1 SNHLY and CDR2 FYNNEI. The CDR3 spans 13 residues. Approximately 200 ng DNA, 25,000 to 30,000 T cell genomes, went into each sorted-subset replicate PCR. Libraries were prepared by immunoSEQ multiplex PCR; TCRdb keeps only in-frame clonotypes and omits some of them. Among around 320,000 clones listed, more than 75% were seen once. The chain uses TRBV2 and TRBJ2-5, with TRBD2 identical over 8 bases. Sequenced material: memory CD8+ T cells sorted from blood. The subset: CD45RO+ cells pooled with CCR7-negative TemRA cells. The clonotype was recovered from a man aged 18 to 30 in good health. CDR3 protein: CAVGTRVEETQYF. CDR3 bases: TGTGCAGTAGGGACTAGAGTCGAAGAGACCCAGTACTTC.